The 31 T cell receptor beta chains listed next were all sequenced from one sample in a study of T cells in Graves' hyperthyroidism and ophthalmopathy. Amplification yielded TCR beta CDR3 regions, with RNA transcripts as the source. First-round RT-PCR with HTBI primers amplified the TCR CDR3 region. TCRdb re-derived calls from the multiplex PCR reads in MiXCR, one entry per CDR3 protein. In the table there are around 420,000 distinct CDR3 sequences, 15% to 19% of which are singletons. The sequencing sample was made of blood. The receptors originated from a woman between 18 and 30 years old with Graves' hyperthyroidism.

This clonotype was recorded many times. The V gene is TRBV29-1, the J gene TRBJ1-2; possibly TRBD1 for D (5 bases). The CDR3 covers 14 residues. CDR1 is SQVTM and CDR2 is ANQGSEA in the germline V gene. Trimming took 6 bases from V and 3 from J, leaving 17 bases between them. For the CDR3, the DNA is TGCAGCGTCCCGAAGACAGAAGCATACTATGGCTACACCTTC. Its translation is CSVPKTEAYYGYTF. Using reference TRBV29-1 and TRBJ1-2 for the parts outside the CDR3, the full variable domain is SAVISQKPSRDICQRGTSLTIQCQVDSQVTMMFWYRQQPGQSLTLIATANQGSEATYESGFVIDKFPISRPNLTFSTLTVSNMSPEDSSIYLCSVPKTEAYYGYTFGSGTRLTVV.

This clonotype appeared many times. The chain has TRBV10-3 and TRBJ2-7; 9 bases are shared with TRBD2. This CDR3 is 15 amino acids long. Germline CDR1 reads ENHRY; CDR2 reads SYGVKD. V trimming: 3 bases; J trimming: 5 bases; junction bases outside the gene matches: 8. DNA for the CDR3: TGTGCCATCAGTGATGGCGGGAGGGCCCTCCACGAGCAGTACTTC. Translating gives CAISDGGRALHEQYF.

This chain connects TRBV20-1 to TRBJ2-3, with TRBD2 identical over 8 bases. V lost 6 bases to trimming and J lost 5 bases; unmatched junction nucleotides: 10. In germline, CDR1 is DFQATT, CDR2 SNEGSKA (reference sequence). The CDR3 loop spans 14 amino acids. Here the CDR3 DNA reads TGCAGTGCGGCGGGAGGCCCTCAGAGAGATACGCAGTATTTT. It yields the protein CSAAGGPQRDTQYF.

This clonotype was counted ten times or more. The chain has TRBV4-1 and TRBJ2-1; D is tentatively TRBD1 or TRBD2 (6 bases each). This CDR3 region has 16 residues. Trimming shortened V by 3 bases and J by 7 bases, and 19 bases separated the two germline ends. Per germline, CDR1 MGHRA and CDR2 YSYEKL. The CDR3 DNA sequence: TGCGCCAGCAGCCAGGTGTTGAGGGGGGCAGTAAATGAGCAGTTCTTC. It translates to CASSQVLRGAVNEQFF.

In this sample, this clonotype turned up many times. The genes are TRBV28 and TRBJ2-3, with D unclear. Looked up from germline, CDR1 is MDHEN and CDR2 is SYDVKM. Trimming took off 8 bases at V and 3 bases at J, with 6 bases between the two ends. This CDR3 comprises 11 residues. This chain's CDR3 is CASARTDTQYF. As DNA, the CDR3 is TGTGCCAGCGCACGAACAGATACGCAGTATTTT.

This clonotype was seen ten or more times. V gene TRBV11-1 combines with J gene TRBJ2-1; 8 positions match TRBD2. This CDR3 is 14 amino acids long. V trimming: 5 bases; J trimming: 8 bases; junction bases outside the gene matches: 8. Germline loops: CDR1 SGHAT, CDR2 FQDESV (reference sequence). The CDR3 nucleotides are TGTGCCAGCAGCCCTCGACTAGCGAGGGATGAGCAGTTCTTC. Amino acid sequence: CASSPRLARDEQFF.

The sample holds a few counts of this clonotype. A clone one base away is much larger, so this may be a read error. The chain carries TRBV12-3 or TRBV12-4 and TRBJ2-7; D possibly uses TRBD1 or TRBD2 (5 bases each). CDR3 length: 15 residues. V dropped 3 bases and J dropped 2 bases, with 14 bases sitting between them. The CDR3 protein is CASSFPGRGAYEQYF. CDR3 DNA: TGTGCCAGCAGTTTCCCCGGTAGAGGGGCCTACGAGCAGTACTTC.

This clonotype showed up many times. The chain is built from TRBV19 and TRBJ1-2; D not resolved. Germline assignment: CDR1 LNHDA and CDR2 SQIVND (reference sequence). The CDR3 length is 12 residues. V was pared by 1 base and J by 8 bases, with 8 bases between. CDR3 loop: CASSIGAVGYTF. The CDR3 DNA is TGTGCCAGTAGTATAGGAGCGGTAGGCTACACCTTC. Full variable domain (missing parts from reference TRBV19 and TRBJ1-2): DGGITQSPKYLFRKEGQNVTLSCEQNLNHDAMYWYRQDPGQGLRLIYYSQIVNDFQKGDIAEGYSVSREKKESFPLTVTSAQKNPTAFYLCASSIGAVGYTFGSGTRLTVV.

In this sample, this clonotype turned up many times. This CDR3 is CASSTTGTIYGYTF. CDR3 sequence (DNA): TGCGCCAGCAGCACCACCGGGACCATCTATGGCTACACCTTC. The J gene is TRBJ1-2, the V gene TRBV5-1; TRBD1 is a possible D gene (5 bases). Germline V gene data show CDR1 as SGHRS and CDR2 as YFSETQ. With 4 bases removed from V and 4 bases from J, the gap between germline ends came to 14 bases. CDR3 length: 14 residues. Full variable domain (rest looked up from reference TRBV5-1 and TRBJ1-2): KAGVTQTPRYLIKTRGQQVTLSCSPISGHRSVSWYQQTPGQGLQFLFEYFSETQRNKGNFPGRFSGRQFSNSRSEMNVSTLELGDSALYLCASSTTGTIYGYTFGSGTRLTVV.

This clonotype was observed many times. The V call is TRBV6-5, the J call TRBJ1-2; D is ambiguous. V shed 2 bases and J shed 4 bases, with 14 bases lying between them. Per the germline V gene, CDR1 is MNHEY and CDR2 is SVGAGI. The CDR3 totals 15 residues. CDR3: CASSYDPRTLYGYTF. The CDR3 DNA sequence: TGTGCCAGCAGTTACGATCCCAGGACCCTCTATGGCTACACCTTC.

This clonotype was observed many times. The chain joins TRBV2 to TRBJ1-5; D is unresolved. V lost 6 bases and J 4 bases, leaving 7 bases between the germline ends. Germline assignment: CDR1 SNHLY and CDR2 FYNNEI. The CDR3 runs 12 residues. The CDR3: CASRFLNQPQHF. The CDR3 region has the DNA TGTGCCAGCAGGTTCCTTAATCAGCCCCAGCATTTT.

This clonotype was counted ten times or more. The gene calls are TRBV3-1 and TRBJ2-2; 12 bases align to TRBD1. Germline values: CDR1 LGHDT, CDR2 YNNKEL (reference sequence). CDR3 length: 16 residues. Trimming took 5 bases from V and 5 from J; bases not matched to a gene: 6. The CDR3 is CASSKGQGALTGELFF. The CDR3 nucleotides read TGTGCCAGCAGCAAGGGACAGGGGGCTCTTACCGGGGAGCTGTTTTTT.

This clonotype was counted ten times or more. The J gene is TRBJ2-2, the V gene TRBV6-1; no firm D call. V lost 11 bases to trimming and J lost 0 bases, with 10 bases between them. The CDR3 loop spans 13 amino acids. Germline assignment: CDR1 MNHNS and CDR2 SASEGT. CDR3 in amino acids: CAVGRANTGELFF. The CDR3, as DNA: TGTGCCGTCGGTAGGGCGAACACCGGGGAGCTGTTTTTT.

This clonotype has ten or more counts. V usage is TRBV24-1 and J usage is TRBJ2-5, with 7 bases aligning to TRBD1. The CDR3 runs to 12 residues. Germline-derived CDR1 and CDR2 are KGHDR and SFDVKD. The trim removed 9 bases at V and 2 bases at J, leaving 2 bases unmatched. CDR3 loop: CATGTAQETQYF. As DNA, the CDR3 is TGTGCCACCGGGACAGCACAAGAGACCCAGTACTTC.

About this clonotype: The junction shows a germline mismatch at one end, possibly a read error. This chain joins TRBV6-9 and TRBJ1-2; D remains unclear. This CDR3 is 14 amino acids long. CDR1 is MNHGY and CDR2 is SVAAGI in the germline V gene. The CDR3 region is CASSYGQANYSYTF. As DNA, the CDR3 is TGTGCCAGCAGTTACGGTCAAGCTAACTATAGCTACACCTTC.

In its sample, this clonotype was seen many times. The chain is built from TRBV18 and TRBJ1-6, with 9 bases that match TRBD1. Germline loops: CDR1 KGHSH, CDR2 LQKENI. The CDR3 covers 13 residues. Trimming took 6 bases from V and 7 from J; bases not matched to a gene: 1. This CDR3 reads CASSGQGNSPLHF. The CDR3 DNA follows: TGTGCCAGCTCGGGACAGGGAAATTCACCCCTCCACTTT.

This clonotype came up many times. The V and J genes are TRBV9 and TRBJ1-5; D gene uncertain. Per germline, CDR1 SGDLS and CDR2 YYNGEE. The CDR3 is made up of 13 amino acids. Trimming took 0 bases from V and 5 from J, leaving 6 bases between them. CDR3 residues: CASSVGEYQPQHF. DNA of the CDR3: TGTGCCAGCAGCGTAGGAGAATATCAGCCCCAGCATTTT.

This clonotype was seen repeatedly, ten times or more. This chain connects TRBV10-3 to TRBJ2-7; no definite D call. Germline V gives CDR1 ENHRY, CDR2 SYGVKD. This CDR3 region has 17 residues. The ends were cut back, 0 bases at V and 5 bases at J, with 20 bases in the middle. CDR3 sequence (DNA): TGTGCCATCAGTGAGTCCGGTGTGTATCGTTTTCACCACGAGCAGTACTTC. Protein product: CAISESGVYRFHHEQYF.

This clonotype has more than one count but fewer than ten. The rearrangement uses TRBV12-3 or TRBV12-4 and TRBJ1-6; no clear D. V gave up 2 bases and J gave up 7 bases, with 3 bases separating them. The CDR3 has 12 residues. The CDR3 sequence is CASSLKNSPLHF. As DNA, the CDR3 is TGTGCCAGCAGTTTAAAGAATTCACCCCTCCACTTT.

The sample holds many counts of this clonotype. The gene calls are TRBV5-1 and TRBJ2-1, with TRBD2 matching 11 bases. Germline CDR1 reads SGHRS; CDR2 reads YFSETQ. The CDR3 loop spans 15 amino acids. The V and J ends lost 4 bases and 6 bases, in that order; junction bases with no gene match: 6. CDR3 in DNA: TGCGCCAGCAGCCAGGGACTAGCGGCAAGCAATGAGCAGTTCTTC. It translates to CASSQGLAASNEQFF.

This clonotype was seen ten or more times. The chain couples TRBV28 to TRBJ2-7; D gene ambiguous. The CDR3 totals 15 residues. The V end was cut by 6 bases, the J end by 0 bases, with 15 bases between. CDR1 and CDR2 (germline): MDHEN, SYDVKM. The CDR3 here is CASSTPKASSYEQYF. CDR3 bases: TGTGCCAGCAGCACTCCCAAAGCTAGCTCCTACGAGCAGTACTTC. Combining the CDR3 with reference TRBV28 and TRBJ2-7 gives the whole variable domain DVKVTQSSRYLVKRTGEKVFLECVQDMDHENMFWYRQDPGLGLRLIYFSYDVKMKEKGDIPEGYSVSREKKERFSLILESASTNQTSMYLCASSTPKASSYEQYFGPGTRLTVT.

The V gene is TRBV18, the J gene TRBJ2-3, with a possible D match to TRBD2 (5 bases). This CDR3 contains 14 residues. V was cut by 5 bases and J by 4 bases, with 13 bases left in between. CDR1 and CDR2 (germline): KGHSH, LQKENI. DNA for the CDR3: TGTGCCAGCTCATCAAGACTGGACTCAGATACGCAGTATTTT. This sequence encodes CASSSRLDSDTQYF.

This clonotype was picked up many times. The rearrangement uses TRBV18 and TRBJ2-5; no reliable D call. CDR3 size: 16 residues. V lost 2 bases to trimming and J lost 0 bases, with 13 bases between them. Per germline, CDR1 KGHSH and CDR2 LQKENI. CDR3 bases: TGTGCCAGCTCACCATTTTCCGGAGCGAACCAAGAGACCCAGTACTTC. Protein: CASSPFSGANQETQYF.

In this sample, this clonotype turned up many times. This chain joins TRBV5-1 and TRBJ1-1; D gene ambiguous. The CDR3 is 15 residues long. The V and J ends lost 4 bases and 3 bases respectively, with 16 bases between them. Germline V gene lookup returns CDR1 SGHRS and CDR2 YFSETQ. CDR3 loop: CASSPYRREDTEAFF. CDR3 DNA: TGCGCCAGCAGCCCATACCGCCGGGAGGACACTGAAGCTTTCTTT.

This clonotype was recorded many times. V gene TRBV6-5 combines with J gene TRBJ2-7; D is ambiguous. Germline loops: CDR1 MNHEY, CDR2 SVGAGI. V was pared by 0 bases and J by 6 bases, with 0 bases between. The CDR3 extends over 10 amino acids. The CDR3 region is CASSYSEQYF. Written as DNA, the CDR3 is TGTGCCAGCAGTTACTCCGAGCAGTACTTC.

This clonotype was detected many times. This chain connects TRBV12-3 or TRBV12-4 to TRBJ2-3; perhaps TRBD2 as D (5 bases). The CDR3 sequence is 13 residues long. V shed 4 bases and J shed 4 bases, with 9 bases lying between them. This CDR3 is CASSSSGPDTQYF. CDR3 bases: TGTGCCAGCAGTTCAAGCGGTCCAGATACGCAGTATTTT.

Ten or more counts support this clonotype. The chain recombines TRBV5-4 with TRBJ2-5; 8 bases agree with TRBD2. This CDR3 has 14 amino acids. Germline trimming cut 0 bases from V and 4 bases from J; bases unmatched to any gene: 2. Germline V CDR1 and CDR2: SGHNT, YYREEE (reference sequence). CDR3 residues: CASSLGAGVETQYF. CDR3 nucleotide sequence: TGTGCCAGCAGCTTGGGAGCGGGGGTAGAGACCCAGTACTTC. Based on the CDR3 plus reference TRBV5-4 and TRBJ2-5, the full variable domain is ETGVTQSPTHLIKTRGQQVTLRCSSQSGHNTVSWYQQALGQGPQFIFQYYREEENGRGNFPPRFSGLQFPNYSSELNVNALELDDSALYLCASSLGAGVETQYFGPGTRLLVL.

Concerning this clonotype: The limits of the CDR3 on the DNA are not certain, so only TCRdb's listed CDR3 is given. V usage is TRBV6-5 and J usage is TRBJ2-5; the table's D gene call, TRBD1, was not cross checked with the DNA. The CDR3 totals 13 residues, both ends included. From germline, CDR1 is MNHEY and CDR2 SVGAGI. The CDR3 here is CASSSSGTQTQYF.

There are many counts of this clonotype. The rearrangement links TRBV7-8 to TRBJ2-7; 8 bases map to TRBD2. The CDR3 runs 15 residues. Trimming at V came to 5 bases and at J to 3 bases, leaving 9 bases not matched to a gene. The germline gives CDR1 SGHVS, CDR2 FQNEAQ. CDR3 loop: CASSVAGTSNYEQYF. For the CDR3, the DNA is TGTGCCAGCAGCGTCGCCGGGACTAGTAACTACGAGCAGTACTTC.

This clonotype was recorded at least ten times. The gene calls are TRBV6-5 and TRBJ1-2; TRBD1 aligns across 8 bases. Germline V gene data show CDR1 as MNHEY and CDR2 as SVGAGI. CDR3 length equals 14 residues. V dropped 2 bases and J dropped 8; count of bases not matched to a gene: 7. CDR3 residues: CASSYGQGARGYTF. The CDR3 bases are TGTGCCAGCAGTTACGGTCAGGGGGCGAGAGGCTACACCTTC.

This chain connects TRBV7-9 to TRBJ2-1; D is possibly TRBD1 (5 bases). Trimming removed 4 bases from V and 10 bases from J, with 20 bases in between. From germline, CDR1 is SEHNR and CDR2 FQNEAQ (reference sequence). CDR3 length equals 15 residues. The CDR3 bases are TGTGCCAGCAGCTCAGCCCAGACGTCCCCAGGGGAGCAGTTCTTC. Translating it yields CASSSAQTSPGEQFF. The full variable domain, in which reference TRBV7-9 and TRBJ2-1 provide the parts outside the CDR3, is DTGVSQNPRHKITKRGQNVTFRCDPISEHNRLYWYRQTLGQGPEFLTYFQNEAQLEKSRLLSDRFSAERPKGSFSTLEIQRTEQGDSAMYLCASSSAQTSPGEQFFGPGTRLTVL.